A selection of T cell receptor beta chains follows, all from one sample in a study of blood T cell repertoires in COVID-19. The assay was immunoSEQ multiplex PCR, and TCRdb's table has in-frame clones only and misses some. Of approximately 300,000 clones in the sample, about nine tenths were seen once. Input material: peripheral blood. The source of these receptors is a woman aged 25-40 years with COVID-19, enrolled during active disease. The CDR3 runs from the conserved cysteine through the conserved F or W. Each record gives: D gene, J gene, clone size, V gene, CDR3 protein, CDR3 DNA. A D gene is named only where the DNA matches it firmly. Some rows mark clone size as missing; the rest say once, few, many or name a class of expanded clone.

.	TRBJ1-1	.	TRBV15	CATSRARGNTEAFF	TGTGCCACCAGCAGAGCCCGGGGGAACACTGAAGCTTTCTTT
TRBD1	TRBJ1-5	.	TRBV28	CASSLDRALNQPQHF	TGTGCCAGCAGTTTGGACAGGGCCCTCAATCAGCCCCAGCATTTT
.	TRBJ1-2	once	TRBV7-9	CASSLPADFAGYTF	TGTGCCAGCAGCTTACCCGCAGACTTTGCTGGCTACACCTTC
.	TRBJ1-3	.	TRBV2	CASSEVGGGNTIYF	TGTGCCAGCAGTGAAGTGGGAGGTGGAAACACCATATATTTT
.	TRBJ1-6	.	TRBV27	CASSPDSDYNSPLHF	TGTGCCAGCAGCCCCGACAGCGATTATAATTCACCCCTCCACTTT
.	TRBJ2-5	.	TRBV18	CASSKVEGETQYF	TGTGCCAGCTCAAAGGTGGAGGGAGAGACCCAGTACTTC
.	TRBJ1-2	.	TRBV11-2	CASSLRTGYTRYTF	TGTGCCAGCAGCTTAAGAACAGGTTATACTCGCTACACCTTC
.	TRBJ1-2	.	TRBV9	CASRQGWYGYTF	TGTGCCAGCAGGCAGGGGTGGTATGGCTACACCTTC
.	TRBJ1-2	.	TRBV5-1	CASSKISSYRYTF	TGCGCCAGCAGCAAGATCTCCAGTTACCGCTACACCTTC
TRBD1	TRBJ1-2	.	TRBV2	CASSETGGYGYTF	TGTGCCAGCAGTGAAACAGGGGGGTATGGCTACACCTTC
.	TRBJ1-4	.	TRBV5-1	CASKAKGATNEKLFF	TGCGCCAGCAAAGCGAAGGGGGCAACTAATGAAAAACTGTTTTTT
TRBD1	TRBJ2-2	.	TRBV29-1	CSVDTGGAGGELFF	TGCAGCGTGGATACAGGGGGCGCCGGCGGGGAGCTGTTTTTT
.	TRBJ1-2	once	TRBV18	CASSRRTEESYGYTF	TGTGCCAGCTCACGCCGGACAGAAGAATCCTATGGCTACACCTTC
.	TRBJ1-2	.	TRBV7-9	CASGRRGSYGYTF	TGTGCCAGCGGGAGGCGGGGTTCCTATGGCTACACCTTC
TRBD1	TRBJ2-1	.	TRBV19	CASSMSGTGYYNEQFF	TGTGCCAGTAGTATGTCGGGGACAGGGTACTACAATGAGCAGTTCTTC
.	TRBJ1-4	.	TRBV20-1	CSASPQGIREKLFF	TGCAGTGCTAGTCCCCAGGGGATACGGGAAAAACTGTTTTTT
.	TRBJ1-6	.	TRBV5-1	CASSLGGTNSPLHF	TGCGCCAGCAGCTTGGGAGGCACCAATTCACCCCTCCACTTT
TRBD1	TRBJ2-5	.	TRBV6-6	CAIRRGTESQETQYF	TGTGCCATCCGTCGAGGGACAGAATCCCAAGAGACCCAGTACTTC
TRBD1	TRBJ2-1	.	TRBV4-1	CASSPDRGGSYNEQFF	TGCGCCAGCAGCCCCGACAGGGGGGGGTCCTACAATGAGCAGTTCTTC
.	TRBJ1-2	.	TRBV5-1	CASSLDEPGYTF	TGCGCCAGCAGCTTGGATGAGCCTGGCTACACCTTC
TRBD1	TRBJ1-4	once	TRBV3-1/TRBV3-2	CASSQRDRELFF	TGTGCCAGCAGCCAACGGGACAGGGAACTGTTTTTT
.	TRBJ1-6	.	TRBV19	CASSIGGSYNSPLHF	TGTGCCAGTAGTATAGGAGGCTCCTATAATTCACCCCTCCACTTT
TRBD1	TRBJ1-6	.	TRBV14	CASSQVDRVGSPLHF	TGTGCCAGCAGCCAAGTGGACAGGGTCGGATCACCCCTCCACTTT